This T cell receptor (beta chain) is drawn from a study of shared clonotypes between healthy human individuals. The CDR3 length is 14 residues. CDR1 and CDR2 from the germline V gene are SGDLS and YYNGEE. V lost 4 bases to trimming and J lost 5 bases, with 16 bases between them. Sequenced by immunoSEQ multiplex PCR; TCRdb stores in-frame clones only, minus some. The table shows about 2.2 million clones, with 85% to 95% occurring only once. Naive CD8 cells, CD45RO-negative and positively selected for CCR7, excluded terminally differentiated effector memory CD45RA+ cells. The donors were adults (healthy and HIV-negative) with no recent acute infections or vaccinations.

The sequence came from a man aged 18 to 30 in good health. Some clones in this sample may be carry-over from other donors' samples. The specimen was naive CD8+ T cells from PBMCs. The chain employs TRBV9 and TRBJ2-7, with D tentatively TRBD1 or TRBD2 (5 bases each). The CDR3 loop is CASSPRLEGNEQYF. CDR3 nucleotide sequence: TGTGCCAGCAGCCCCCGCCTAGAGGGGAACGAGCAGTACTTC.